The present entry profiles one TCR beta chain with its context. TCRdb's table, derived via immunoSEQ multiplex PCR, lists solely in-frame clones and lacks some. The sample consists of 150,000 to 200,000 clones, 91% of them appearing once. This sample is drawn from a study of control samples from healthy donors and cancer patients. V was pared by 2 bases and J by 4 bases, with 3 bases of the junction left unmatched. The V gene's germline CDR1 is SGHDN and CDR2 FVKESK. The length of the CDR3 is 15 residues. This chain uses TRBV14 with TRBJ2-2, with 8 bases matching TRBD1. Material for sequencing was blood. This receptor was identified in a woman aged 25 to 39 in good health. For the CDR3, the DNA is TGTGCCAGCAGCCAACAGGGGGCGCGCACCGGGGAGCTGTTTTTT. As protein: CASSQQGARTGELFF.